These 27 T cell receptor beta chains were sequenced from one sample in a study of spatial heterogeneity in lung cancer. Time point described: sample taken at primary tumor resection. Whole RNA from tumor, nontumor lung or frozen PBMC was sequenced unsorted. MiXCR, run by TCRdb on the 5' RACE reads, gives a single entry per CDR3 protein. The sample records tens of thousands of distinct CDR3 sequences, 5.5% to 7% being singletons. This material consisted of PBMCs, taken at surgery. All receptors come from a male donor with early-stage non-small cell lung cancer.

This clonotype occurred many times. The DNA for the CDR3 is TGTGCCAGCAGTATTAGGGGGAATGAGCAGTTCTTC. Protein: CASSIRGNEQFF. The V call is TRBV6-1, the J call TRBJ2-1; D might be TRBD1 (6 bases). The V end was cut by 5 bases, the J end by 7 bases, with 9 bases between. Germline V CDR1 and CDR2: MNHNS, SASEGT. The CDR3 totals 12 residues.

V and J are TRBV19 and TRBJ2-2, with 10 bases fitting TRBD1. The CDR3 runs to 16 residues. The V and J ends lost 7 bases and 4 bases, in that order; junction bases with no gene match: 9. Germline lookup yields CDR1 LNHDA and CDR2 SQIVND (reference sequence). The CDR3 DNA reads TGTGCCAGTAACCTCGGGACAGGGGATGGCACCGGGGAGCTGTTTTTT. Amino acids: CASNLGTGDGTGELFF.

This clonotype was counted at least ten times. The chain joins TRBV9 to TRBJ2-6, with 7 bases aligning to TRBD2. CDR1 is SGDLS and CDR2 is YYNGEE in the germline V gene. The length of the CDR3 is 21 residues. With V trimmed by 0 bases and J by 0 bases, 15 bases remained unmatched. The chain's CDR3 is CASSVEGVKSGVVSGANVLTF. The CDR3 DNA reads as TGTGCCAGCAGCGTAGAAGGTGTTAAAAGCGGGGTCGTCTCTGGGGCCAACGTCCTGACTTTC.

The chain joins TRBV7-8 to TRBJ1-3, with D perhaps TRBD1 (5 bases). Germline lookup yields CDR1 SGHVS and CDR2 FQNEAQ. Trimming stripped 5 bases from V and 2 bases from J, with 13 bases between. The CDR3 sequence is 15 residues long. CDR3: CASSPGGGTGNTIYF. CDR3 sequence (DNA): TGTGCCAGCAGCCCCGGGGGAGGGACTGGAAACACCATATATTTT.

This chain connects TRBV7-9 to TRBJ2-7; D is undetermined. Germline-derived CDR1 and CDR2 are SEHNR and FQNEAQ (reference sequence). With 2 bases removed from V and 6 bases from J, the gap between germline ends came to 11 bases. The CDR3 is 13 residues long. CDR3 bases: TGTGCCAGCAGCTTAAAGGCAAAGGGCGAGCAGTACTTC. Encoded protein: CASSLKAKGEQYF.

There are many counts of this clonotype. The CDR3 DNA is TGCAGTGCCTACCCAGCGAGCTCCTACAATGAGCAGTTCTTC. This codes for CSAYPASSYNEQFF. V is TRBV20-1 and J is TRBJ2-1; D is uncertain. This CDR3 has 14 residues. V was clipped by 6 bases and J by 0 bases, with 12 bases between them. Germline V lookup: CDR1 DFQATT, CDR2 SNEGSKA (reference sequence).

This clonotype showed up many times. Here the CDR3 DNA reads TGCGCCAGCAGCTTGGAGGGATTCTCCTACGAGCAGTACTTC. Translated: CASSLEGFSYEQYF. J is TRBJ2-7 and V is TRBV5-1, with D hard to call. This CDR3 region has 14 residues. Germline V gene sequence: CDR1 SGHRS, CDR2 YFSETQ. Trimming stripped 0 bases from V and 0 bases from J, with 7 bases between.

The gene calls are TRBV20-1 and TRBJ1-1, with D possibly matching TRBD1 (6 bases). V was clipped by 2 bases and J by 6 bases, with 25 bases between them. CDR3 size: 17 residues. Germline lookup yields CDR1 DFQATT and CDR2 SNEGSKA (reference sequence). DNA of the CDR3: TGCAGTGCTAGACCTTCGGGGGGGGCGGCCTCTTGGGCTGAAGCTTTCTTT. Protein product: CSARPSGGAASWAEAFF.

This clonotype was seen many times. V usage is TRBV7-7 and J usage is TRBJ2-5; no firm D call. CDR1 SSHAT and CDR2 FNYEAQ come from the germline V gene (reference sequence). Trimming took 6 bases from V and 4 from J, leaving 18 bases between them. The CDR3 contains 15 residues. The CDR3, as DNA: TGTGCCAGCAGTGCCGGGCCAAGCCTCGCAGAGACCCAGTACTTC. It translates to CASSAGPSLAETQYF.

This clonotype was found many times. CDR3: CASSTGLSNSEQFF. The CDR3 DNA sequence: TGTGCCAGCAGTACCGGACTCTCCAACAGTGAGCAGTTCTTC. The J gene is TRBJ2-1, the V gene TRBV6-5; tentatively, D is TRBD2 (5 bases). The V and J ends lost 5 bases and 9 bases respectively, with 17 bases between them. Germline CDR1 is MNHEY and CDR2 is SVGAGI. The CDR3 has 14 residues.

This clonotype was detected many times. This chain joins TRBV29-1 and TRBJ2-2; a weak D match, TRBD2 (5 bases). Germline CDR1 and CDR2: SQVTM and ANQGSEA. V shed 6 bases and J shed 1 base, with 9 bases lying between them. The CDR3 sequence is 13 residues long. This CDR3 reads CSVRAGNTGELFF. CDR3 nucleotide sequence: TGCAGCGTGAGGGCAGGGAACACCGGGGAGCTGTTTTTT.

The CDR3 nucleotides read TGTGCCAGCAGCTTAGATTCCCACGAGCAGTACTTC. Protein: CASSLDSHEQYF. The V and J genes are TRBV11-2 and TRBJ2-7; D not resolved. V was clipped by 0 bases and J by 5 bases, with 5 bases between them. CDR1 and CDR2 (germline): SGHAT, FQNNGV. The CDR3 is 12 amino acids.

The V gene is TRBV10-2, the J gene TRBJ2-2; D is undetermined. The germline V gene has CDR1 WSHSY and CDR2 SAAADI. Trimming stripped 5 bases from V and 8 bases from J, with 15 bases between. This CDR3 is 14 amino acids long. The CDR3 here is CASSLEWPNGELFF. CDR3 in DNA: TGCGCCAGCAGTCTAGAGTGGCCCAATGGGGAGCTGTTTTTT.

A few counts support this clonotype. The J gene is TRBJ1-6, the V gene TRBV12-3 or TRBV12-4, with TRBD1 matching 9 bases. The V and J ends lost 5 bases and 6 bases, in that order; junction bases with no gene match: 5. The CDR3 spans 15 residues. CDR3 DNA sequence: TGTGCCAGCAGTCCCCGGGGACAGGGTAATTCACCCCTCCACTTT. Translating it yields CASSPRGQGNSPLHF.

This rearrangement joins TRBV12-3 or TRBV12-4 to TRBJ1-1; D is uncertain. The CDR3 spans 14 residues. The V end was cut by 3 bases, the J end by 9 bases, with 17 bases between. The CDR3 DNA reads TGTGCCAGCAGTTTTAAGGCGGACCGCTATAAAGCTTTCTTT. Its translation is CASSFKADRYKAFF.

This clonotype was recorded a few times. V and J are TRBV9 and TRBJ2-7; 9 bases map to TRBD1. V lost 3 bases, J lost 7 bases, and 11 bases stayed unmatched. CDR1 and CDR2 from the germline V gene are SGDLS and YYNGEE. This CDR3 has 15 residues. The CDR3 protein is CASSAAGTGIGEQYF. The CDR3 DNA reads as TGTGCCAGCAGCGCGGCCGGGACAGGGATCGGAGAGCAGTACTTC.

The chain couples TRBV2 to TRBJ2-7; D possibly corresponds to TRBD2 (5 bases). The length of the CDR3 is 13 residues. The germline V and J ends were trimmed by 7 bases and 3 bases, with 13 bases remaining between them. From germline, CDR1 is SNHLY and CDR2 FYNNEI. CDR3 nucleotides: TGTGCCAGCAATAGGGCAGACTACTACGAGCAGTACTTC. This codes for CASNRADYYEQYF.

This clonotype was seen more than once but under ten times. The chain couples TRBV19 to TRBJ2-7; tentative D call: TRBD2 (6 bases). Looked up from germline, CDR1 is LNHDA and CDR2 is SQIVND (reference sequence). The CDR3 covers 14 residues. V was cut by 7 bases and J by 0 bases, with 13 bases left in between. CDR3 bases: TGTGCCAGTACCCCCGGGACTGCCTCCTACGAGCAGTACTTC. This encodes CASTPGTASYEQYF.

In its sample, this clonotype was seen many times. This chain connects TRBV5-4 to TRBJ1-2; D ambiguous. From germline, CDR1 is SGHNT and CDR2 YYREEE (reference sequence). Trimming took off 4 bases at V and 4 bases at J, with 11 bases between the two ends. The CDR3 has 13 amino acids. The CDR3 DNA sequence: TGTGCCAGCAGCCCGGACTTATTCTATGGCTACACCTTC. It is translated as CASSPDLFYGYTF.

This clonotype was observed at least ten times. At one of its ends the junction is not consistent with the germline gene, which may arise from a read error. The rearrangement links TRBV24-1 to TRBJ2-2; TRBD1 matches 7 bases. Germline V gene sequence: CDR1 KGHDR, CDR2 SFDVKD. This CDR3 spans 13 amino acids. The CDR3 sequence is CATKGAKTGELFF. CDR3 nucleotide sequence: TGTGCCACCAAGGGGGCGAAGACCGGGGAGCTGTTTTTT.

This clonotype has at least ten counts. This chain connects TRBV29-1 to TRBJ2-3; TRBD2 aligns across 9 bases. Germline CDR1 is SQVTM and CDR2 is ANQGSEA. Unmatched junction bases numbered 7, after V lost 6 bases and J lost 0 bases. CDR3 length equals 15 residues. CDR3 nucleotides: TGCAGCGTGGCTAGCGGGGTCCATAGCACAGATACGCAGTATTTT. The encoded protein is CSVASGVHSTDTQYF.

V usage is TRBV19 and J usage is TRBJ2-3; no definite D call. Trimming shortened V by 5 bases and J by 2 bases, and 14 bases separated the two germline ends. The CDR3 is made up of 15 amino acids. From germline, CDR1 is LNHDA and CDR2 SQIVND (reference sequence). Here the CDR3 reads CASSSVYLTTDTQYF. The CDR3, as DNA: TGTGCCAGTAGTTCGGTCTATCTAACCACAGATACGCAGTATTTT. Full variable domain (outside the CDR3, taken from reference TRBV19 and TRBJ2-3): DGGITQSPKYLFRKEGQNVTLSCEQNLNHDAMYWYRQDPGQGLRLIYYSQIVNDFQKGDIAEGYSVSREKKESFPLTVTSAQKNPTAFYLCASSSVYLTTDTQYFGPGTRLTVL.

This clonotype is categorized as medium-sized. The chain carries TRBV27 and TRBJ1-2, with D possibly TRBD1 on 6 matching bases. This CDR3 is built from 13 residues. CDR1 is MNHEY, CDR2 SMNVEV, per germline (reference sequence). The V end was cut by 5 bases, the J end by 8 bases, with 15 bases between. The CDR3 coding sequence is TGTGCCAGCAGTGGGCCACAGGGAGGGGGCTACACCTTC. Translating gives CASSGPQGGGYTF.

In its sample, this clonotype was seen a few times. The V call is TRBV10-3, the J call TRBJ2-7, with D perhaps TRBD1 (6 bases). The germline V and J ends were trimmed by 0 bases and 1 base, with 10 bases remaining between them. Germline CDR1 reads ENHRY; CDR2 reads SYGVKD. This CDR3 is 15 amino acids long. CDR3 region: CAISESQGRSYEQYF. In nucleotides, the CDR3 is TGTGCCATCAGTGAGTCGCAGGGGCGATCCTACGAGCAGTACTTC.

The chain has TRBV27 and TRBJ2-1, with D possibly TRBD1 on 5 matching bases. The CDR3 runs to 17 residues. Germline assignment: CDR1 MNHEY and CDR2 SMNVEV (reference sequence). V gave up 2 bases and J gave up 0 bases, with 14 bases separating them. The CDR3 region has the DNA TGTGCCAGCAGTTTAGGGTGGGGCCGAAGCTCCTACAATGAGCAGTTCTTC. It codes for CASSLGWGRSSYNEQFF.

This clonotype has ten or more counts. The rearrangement joins TRBV6-4 to TRBJ1-1, with D possibly TRBD1 on 5 matching bases. Trimming took off 3 bases at V and 1 base at J, with 6 bases between the two ends. Germline lookup yields CDR1 MRHNA and CDR2 SNTAGT. The CDR3 is made up of 13 amino acids. The CDR3 DNA follows: TGTGCCAGCAGTGAGGGGCAGAACACTGAAGCTTTCTTT. It encodes CASSEGQNTEAFF.

This clonotype has at least ten counts. V and J are TRBV25-1 and TRBJ2-1, with D possibly being TRBD1 or TRBD2 (6 bases each). The V and J ends lost 3 bases and 14 bases respectively, with 11 bases between them. CDR1 is MGHDK, CDR2 SYGVNS, per germline. The CDR3 is 11 residues long. CDR3 sequence (DNA): TGTGCCAGCAGTGATAACAGGGAGGAGTTCTTC. Translating it yields CASSDNREEFF.